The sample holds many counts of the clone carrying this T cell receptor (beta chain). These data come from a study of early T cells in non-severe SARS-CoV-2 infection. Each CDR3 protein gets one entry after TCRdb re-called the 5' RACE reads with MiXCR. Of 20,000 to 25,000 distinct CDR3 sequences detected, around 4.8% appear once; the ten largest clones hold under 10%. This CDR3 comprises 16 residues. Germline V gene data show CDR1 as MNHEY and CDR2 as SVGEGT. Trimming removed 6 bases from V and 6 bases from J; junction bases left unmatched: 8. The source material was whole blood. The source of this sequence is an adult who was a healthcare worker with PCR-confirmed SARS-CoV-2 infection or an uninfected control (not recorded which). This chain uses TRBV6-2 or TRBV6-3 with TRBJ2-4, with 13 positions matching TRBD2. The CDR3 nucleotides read TGTGCCAGCAGGCCTATGACTAGCGGGGGGTTAAACATTCAGTACTTC. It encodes CASRPMTSGGLNIQYF.